This passage covers 12 T cell receptor beta chains from one sample sequenced in a study of T cell changes during pregnancy in multiple sclerosis. Some clones are missing from TCRdb's copy, which holds only in-frame ones; the method was immunoSEQ multiplex PCR. Of 91,000 or so clones listed, approximately 94% were seen once; the top ten hold almost 1%. Here the sequenced sample was peripheral blood, taken after pregnancy. The receptors were sampled from a female donor with multiple sclerosis, enrolled in a pregnancy study.

This chain links TRBV6-5 with TRBJ2-2, with D perhaps TRBD1 (5 bases). Trimming stripped 1 base from V and 2 bases from J, with 5 bases between. Looked up from germline, CDR1 is MNHEY and CDR2 is SVGAGI. This CDR3 spans 14 amino acids. The CDR3 nucleotides are TGTGCCAGCAGTTACTGGGGCAACACCGGGGAGCTGTTTTTT. Its translation is CASSYWGNTGELFF.

This sequence joins TRBV14 and TRBJ1-1; D is ambiguous. Germline-derived CDR1 and CDR2 are SGHDN and FVKESK. This CDR3 contains 16 residues. V gave up 0 bases and J gave up 0 bases, with 11 bases separating them. The CDR3 DNA sequence: TGTGCCAGCAGCCAAGATCTTCGGCGGATGAACACTGAAGCTTTCTTT. Its protein is CASSQDLRRMNTEAFF. The full variable domain, with the rest looked up from reference TRBV14 and TRBJ1-1, is EAGVTQFPSHSVIEKGQTVTLRCDPISGHDNLYWYRRVMGKEIKFLLHFVKESKQDESGMPNNRFLAERTGGTYSTLKVQPAELEDSGVYFCASSQDLRRMNTEAFFGQGTRLTVV.

The J gene is TRBJ2-2, the V gene TRBV5-1; 7 nucleotides align to TRBD1. Germline CDR1 SGHRS, CDR2 YFSETQ. The CDR3 sequence is 15 residues long. V shed 4 bases, J shed 1 base, and the junction held 4 bases outside the gene matches. The CDR3 loop reads CASSTGTENTGELFF. The CDR3 DNA sequence: TGCGCCAGCAGCACCGGGACAGAGAACACCGGGGAGCTGTTTTTT.

The CDR3 DNA sequence: TGCGCCAGCAGCCAAGATCGGTCTAGCGAGATCTACACAGATACGCAGTATTTT. Translation gives CASSQDRSSEIYTDTQYF. This chain connects TRBV4-3 to TRBJ2-3, with D maybe TRBD2 (6 bases). CDR3 size: 18 residues. V lost 0 bases to trimming and J lost 2 bases, with 18 bases between them. Germline V lookup: CDR1 LGHNA, CDR2 YSLEER.

The chain combines TRBV5-6 with TRBJ1-1, with D tentatively TRBD1 (6 bases). Germline values: CDR1 SGHDT, CDR2 YYEEEE. The CDR3 is 14 amino acids. The V gene lost 0 bases and the J gene lost 5 bases, with 11 bases spanning the gap. The CDR3 nucleotides are TGTGCCAGCAGCTTGGTACAGGGTAAGACTGAAGCTTTCTTT. Protein sequence: CASSLVQGKTEAFF.

The genes are TRBV29-1 and TRBJ2-3; TRBD2 aligns across 11 bases. After removal of 6 bases from V and 9 bases from J, the junction contained 8 bases not matched to a gene. This CDR3 contains 13 residues. Germline CDR1 reads SQVTM; CDR2 reads ANQGSEA. CDR3 sequence: CSVGTSGMTTQYF. For the CDR3, the DNA is TGCAGCGTGGGGACTAGCGGAATGACAACGCAGTATTTT.

The gene calls are TRBV4-1 and TRBJ2-7; 10 bases are a match to TRBD2. V shed 1 base, J shed 2 bases, and the junction held 5 bases outside the gene matches. This CDR3 comprises 16 residues. The germline CDR1 and CDR2 sequences are MGHRA and YSYEKL. CDR3 sequence reads: CASSQVLAGVPYEQYF. DNA for the CDR3: TGCGCCAGCAGCCAAGTGCTAGCGGGAGTTCCCTACGAGCAGTACTTC.

This clone was seen a single time. The chain employs TRBV7-2 and TRBJ2-7, with 7 positions matching TRBD1. Germline CDR1 is SGHTA and CDR2 is FQGNSA. V shed 4 bases and J 3 bases; nucleotides not matched to a gene: 3. The CDR3 runs 13 residues. The CDR3 loop is CASSSYRGYEQYF. CDR3 bases: TGTGCCAGCAGCTCCTACAGGGGCTACGAGCAGTACTTC.

The chain is built from TRBV5-1 and TRBJ2-3; a weak D match, TRBD2 (6 bases). There are 13 residues in the CDR3. The V and J ends lost 3 bases and 7 bases respectively, with 12 bases between them. CDR1 is SGHRS and CDR2 is YFSETQ in the germline V gene. This chain's CDR3 is CASSSAGGNTQYF. The DNA of the CDR3 is TGCGCCAGCAGCTCCGCCGGCGGGAATACGCAGTATTTT.

V gene TRBV13 combines with J gene TRBJ2-4; TRBD1 aligns across 10 bases. The CDR3 runs to 17 residues. Trimming took 6 bases from V and 0 from J; bases not matched to a gene: 8. Germline CDR1 reads PRHDT; CDR2 reads FYEKMQ (reference sequence). CDR3 sequence reads: CASRETGGAGAKNIQYF. CDR3 nucleotides: TGTGCCAGCAGAGAGACAGGGGGCGCAGGAGCCAAAAACATTCAGTACTTC.

Note on this clone: One end of the junction does not line up with germline, which may come from a read error. The V gene is TRBV7-9, the J gene TRBJ2-6; 7 nucleotides align to TRBD1. The length of the CDR3 is 13 residues. CDR1 and CDR2 from the germline V gene are SEHNR and FQNEAQ (reference sequence). CDR3 amino acids: CASSPNRGAVLTF. The CDR3 region has the DNA TGTGCCAGCAGCCCAAACAGGGGAGCGGTCCTAACTTTC.

In its sample, this clone was seen a few times. The rearrangement links TRBV2 to TRBJ2-5; 8 nucleotides line up with TRBD2. Germline V lookup: CDR1 SNHLY, CDR2 FYNNEI. V dropped 8 bases and J dropped 4; count of bases not matched to a gene: 12. The CDR3 totals 15 residues. The CDR3: CASPSDRGGRETQYF. CDR3 sequence (DNA): TGTGCCAGCCCCTCAGACCGGGGGGGGAGAGAGACCCAGTACTTC.